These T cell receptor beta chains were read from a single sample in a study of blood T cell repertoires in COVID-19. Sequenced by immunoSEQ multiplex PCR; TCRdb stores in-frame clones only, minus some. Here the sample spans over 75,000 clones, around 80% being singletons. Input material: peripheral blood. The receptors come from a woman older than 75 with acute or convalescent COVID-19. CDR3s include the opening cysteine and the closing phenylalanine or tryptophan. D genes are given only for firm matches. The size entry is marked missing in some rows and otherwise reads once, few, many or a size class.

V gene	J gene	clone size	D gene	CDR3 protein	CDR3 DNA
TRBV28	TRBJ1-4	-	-	CASGQIQGDKLFF	TGTGCCAGCGGTCAGATACAGGGAGATAAACTGTTTTTT
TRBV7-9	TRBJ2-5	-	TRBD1	CASSIGQGVGQETQYF	TGTGCCAGCAGCATCGGACAGGGAGTAGGACAAGAGACCCAGTACTTC
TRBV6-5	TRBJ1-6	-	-	CASRGLSNSPLHF	TGTGCCAGCAGAGGACTGTCTAATTCACCCCTCCACTTT
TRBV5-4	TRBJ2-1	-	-	CASSAPFAGRNEQFF	TGTGCCAGCAGCGCCCCTTTCGCGGGCCGCAATGAGCAGTTCTTC
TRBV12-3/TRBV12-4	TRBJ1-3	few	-	CASDRRSGNTIYF	TGTGCCAGCGACAGGCGCTCTGGAAACACCATATATTTT
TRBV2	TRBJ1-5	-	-	CASKGGRESNQPQHF	TGTGCCAGCAAGGGAGGCAGGGAAAGCAATCAGCCCCAGCATTTT
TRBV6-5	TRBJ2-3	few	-	CASSRQVYTDTQYF	TGTGCCAGCAGTAGACAGGTTTACACAGATACGCAGTATTTT
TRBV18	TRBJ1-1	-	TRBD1	CASSPVGQGGTRTEAFF	TGTGCCAGCTCACCAGTGGGACAGGGGGGGACGAGGACTGAAGCTTTCTTT
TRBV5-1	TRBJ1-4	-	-	CASSRGENEKLFF	TGCGCCAGCAGCCGGGGGGAAAATGAAAAACTGTTTTTT
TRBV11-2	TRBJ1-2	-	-	CATSRGVYGYTF	TGTGCCACTTCCAGGGGTGTCTATGGCTACACCTTC
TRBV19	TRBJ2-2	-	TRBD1	CASSPPDRVNTGELFF	TGTGCCAGTAGTCCCCCAGACAGGGTTAACACCGGGGAGCTGTTTTTT
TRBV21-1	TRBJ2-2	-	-	CASSTRRTRRPTGELFF	TGTGCCAGCAGCACTCGCAGGACTAGACGGCCAACCGGGGAGCTGTTTTTT
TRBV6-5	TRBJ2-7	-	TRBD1	CASRAGQGGEQYF	TGTGCCAGCAGGGCGGGACAGGGGGGCGAGCAGTACTTC
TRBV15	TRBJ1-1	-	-	CATSRDLVEVAFF	TGTGCCACCAGCAGAGATCTGGTGGAGGTCGCTTTCTTT
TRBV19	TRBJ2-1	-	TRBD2	CASSFYAGGSYNEQFF	TGTGCCAGTAGTTTCTATGCGGGAGGGAGCTACAATGAGCAGTTCTTC
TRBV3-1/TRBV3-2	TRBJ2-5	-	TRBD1	CASSLRTGRGETQYF	TGTGCCAGCAGCCTCAGGACAGGGCGGGGAGAGACCCAGTACTTC
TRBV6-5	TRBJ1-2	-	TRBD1	CASSYSGTGGGGYTF	TGTGCCAGCAGTTACTCGGGGACAGGGGGTGGAGGCTACACCTTC
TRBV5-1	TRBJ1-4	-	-	CASSAGRVGEKLFF	TGCGCCAGCAGCGCCGGGAGGGTGGGTGAAAAACTGTTTTTT
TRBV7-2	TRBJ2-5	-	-	CASSLGGEAPETQYF	TGTGCCAGCAGCTTAGGGGGGGAGGCCCCAGAGACCCAGTACTTC
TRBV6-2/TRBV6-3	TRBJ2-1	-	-	CASSYSGTYQEQFF	TGTGCCAGCAGTTACTCCGGGACTTATCAAGAGCAGTTCTTC
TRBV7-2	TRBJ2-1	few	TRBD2	CASSWTSGNPFF	TGTGCCAGCAGCTGGACTAGCGGGAACCCCTTCTTC
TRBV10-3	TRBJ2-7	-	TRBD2	CAIREVLSYEQYF	TGTGCCATCCGGGAGGTTCTAAGCTACGAGCAGTACTTC
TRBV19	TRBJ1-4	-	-	CASRFSREEKFATNEKLFF	TGTGCCAGTAGATTCTCCCGGGAAGAAAAATTTGCAACTAATGAAAAACTGTTTTTT
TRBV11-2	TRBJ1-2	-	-	CASSSTPANYGYTF	TGTGCCAGCAGTAGCACGCCGGCTAACTATGGCTACACCTTC
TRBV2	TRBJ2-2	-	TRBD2	CASSVKGGAAGELFF	TGTGCCAGCAGTGTAAAGGGAGGGGCGGCCGGGGAGCTGTTTTTT
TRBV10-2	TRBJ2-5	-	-	CASSVRGKETQYF	TGCGCCAGCAGTGTTAGGGGGAAAGAGACCCAGTACTTC
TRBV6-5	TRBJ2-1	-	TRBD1	CASGQGAYEQFF	TGTGCCAGTGGACAGGGGGCATATGAGCAGTTCTTC
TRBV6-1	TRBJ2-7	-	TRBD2	CASSEGSLAGHGEQYF	TGTGCCAGCAGTGAAGGCTCTCTAGCGGGACACGGCGAGCAGTACTTC
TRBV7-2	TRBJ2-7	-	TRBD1	CASSVTGGSYEQYF	TGTGCCAGCAGCGTCACAGGGGGATCCTACGAGCAGTACTTC
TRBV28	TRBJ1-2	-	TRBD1	CASGQTTGGYGYTF	TGTGCCAGCGGACAAACCACAGGGGGCTATGGCTACACCTTC
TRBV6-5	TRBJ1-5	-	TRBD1	CASTEGQGNQPQHF	TGTGCCAGCACCGAAGGACAGGGCAATCAGCCCCAGCATTTT
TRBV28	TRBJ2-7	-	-	CASTSGIFSSYEQYF	TGTGCCAGCACCTCGGGGATATTTAGCTCCTACGAGCAGTACTTC
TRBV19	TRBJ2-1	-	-	CASSIVAGYNEQFF	TGTGCCAGTAGTATAGTGGCAGGTTACAATGAGCAGTTCTTC
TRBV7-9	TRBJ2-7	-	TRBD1	CASSLPAGTGPYEQYF	TGTGCCAGCAGCTTACCGGCCGGGACAGGACCCTACGAGCAGTACTTC
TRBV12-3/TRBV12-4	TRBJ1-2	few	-	CASSLGGLYGYTF	TGTGCCAGCAGTTTAGGGGGACTGTATGGCTACACCTTC
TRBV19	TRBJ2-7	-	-	CASTSGGAGVYEQYF	TGTGCCAGTACCTCTGGGGGGGCGGGAGTCTACGAGCAGTACTTC
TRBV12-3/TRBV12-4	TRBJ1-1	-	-	CAARGAMSEAFF	TGTGCCGCGCGAGGCGCTATGTCTGAAGCTTTCTTT
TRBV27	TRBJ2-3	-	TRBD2	CASSFLPLAGPTDTQYF	TGTGCCAGCAGTTTTCTTCCACTAGCGGGACCTACAGATACGCAGTATTTT
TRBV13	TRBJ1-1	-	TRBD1	CASSLGTGPGTEAFF	TGTGCCAGCAGCTTAGGGACAGGGCCGGGCACTGAAGCTTTCTTT
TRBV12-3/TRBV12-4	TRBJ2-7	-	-	CASSFGPGLPRF	TGTGCCAGCAGTTTCGGTCCGGGACTGCCACGCTTC
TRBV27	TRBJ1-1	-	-	CASSLSGATTEAFF	TGTGCCAGCAGTTTATCAGGGGCGACCACTGAAGCTTTCTTT
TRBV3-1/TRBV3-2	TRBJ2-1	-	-	CASSHQYEQFF	TGTGCCAGCAGCCATCAGTATGAGCAGTTCTTC
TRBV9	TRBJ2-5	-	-	CASSVTGQFETQYF	TGTGCCAGCAGCGTAACCGGACAGTTTGAGACCCAGTACTTC
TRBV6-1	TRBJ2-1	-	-	CASSEGGGQFSYNEQFF	TGTGCCAGCAGTGAAGGGGGGGGCCAGTTCTCCTACAATGAGCAGTTCTTC
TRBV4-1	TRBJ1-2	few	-	CASSQGEADGYTF	TGCGCCAGCAGCCAAGGCGAGGCCGATGGCTACACCTTC
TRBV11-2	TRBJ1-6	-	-	CASSPGGSPNSPLHF	TGTGCCAGCAGCCCGGGTGGAAGTCCCAATTCACCCCTCCACTTT
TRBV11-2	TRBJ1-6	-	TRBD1	CASSLDRDSPLHF	TGTGCCAGCAGCTTGGACAGGGATTCACCCCTCCACTTT
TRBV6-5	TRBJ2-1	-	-	CASNSGGAHNEQFF	TGTGCCAGCAATAGTGGGGGGGCCCACAATGAGCAGTTCTTC
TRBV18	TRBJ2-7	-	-	CASSPSSYEQYF	TGTGCCAGCTCTCCCAGCTCCTACGAGCAGTACTTC
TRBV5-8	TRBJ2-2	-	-	CASSSFTGELFF	TGTGCCAGCAGTTCCTTCACCGGGGAGCTGTTTTTT
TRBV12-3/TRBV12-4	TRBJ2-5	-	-	CASGLGETQYF	TGTGCCAGCGGACTGGGAGAGACCCAGTACTTC
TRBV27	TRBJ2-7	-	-	CASSLKPGLHEQYF	TGTGCCAGCAGCCTCAAACCAGGGTTGCACGAGCAGTACTTC
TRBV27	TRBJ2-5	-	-	CASSPQGRGETQYF	TGTGCCAGCAGTCCTCAGGGGCGCGGAGAGACCCAGTACTTC
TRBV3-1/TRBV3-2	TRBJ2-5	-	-	CASSRDTLTVKTQYF	TGTGCCAGCAGCCGTGACACCCTGACCGTAAAGACCCAGTACTTC
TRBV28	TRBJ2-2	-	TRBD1	CASSGRDRSKIGELFF	TGTGCCAGCAGCGGCCGGGACAGGTCAAAGATCGGGGAGCTGTTTTTT
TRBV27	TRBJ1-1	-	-	CASSSGRANAEAFF	TGTGCCAGCAGTTCCGGGAGAGCCAACGCTGAAGCTTTCTTT
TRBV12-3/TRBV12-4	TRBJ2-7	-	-	CASSLAPTEQYF	TGTGCCAGCAGTTTAGCCCCCACCGAGCAGTACTTC